This TCR beta chain comes out of a study of shared clonotypes between healthy human individuals (dated by TCRdb to between 2020 and 2021). Regarding the study in general: The cohort included a few men and a couple of women between 18 and 49 years of age. For each donor, CD4 naive and CD4 memory were each run on three plates, CD8 naive on two plates, and CD8 memory on one plate. Blood TCR repertoires of about five healthy adults were deeply sequenced to estimate repertoire size and the extent of clonotype sharing between individuals. To increase sequencing depth and limit assay-specific biases, TCR repertoire library preparation and sequencing were carried out by different laboratories using diverse techniques. Each donor's leukapheresis produced roughly between roughly 0.85 and 9.5 billion PBMCs.

The CDR3 spans 15 residues, from the cysteine through the phenylalanine. Only CDR3 DNA remains: 45 bases, in frame from the first base. The germline V end is reduced by 3 bases and the J end by 3 bases; junction bases left unmatched: 4. CDR1 is given as SGHNT and CDR2 as YYREEE, both from the germline V gene (reference sequence). Healthy HIV-negative adults with no recently reported acute infections or vaccinations were included as donors. Every donor was a Caucasian adult living in Nashville, Tennessee, USA. CD4+ T cells were enriched by magnetic negative selection; naive cells were then positively selected on CD45RA, and the negative fraction formed the memory subset. Blood was obtained by leukapheresis, after which PBMCs were separated by Ficoll-Histopaque density gradient centrifugation and cryopreserved in liquid nitrogen vapor phase. Analytical flow cytometry was used to check the purity and quantity of every magnetically sorted T cell population. Each sorted fraction had its genomic DNA isolated and then quantified by UV absorbance on a Nanodrop 2000c.

Study-level results and caveats: Across four donors, approximately 5% of naive CD4, 3.5% of naive CD8, roughly 2.2% of memory CD4, and approximately 0.4% of memory CD8 clonotypes were shared. Compared with non-shared clonotypes, clonotypes shared by all four sorted-subset donors had higher generation probabilities. Rarefaction of sorted-subset datasets indicated incomplete sequencing despite the large sequencing depth. Because the study included only a small number of donors, the genetic and exposure-history diversity represented was limited. Sampling was limited to blood, and TCR repertoires in tissue likely differ from TCR repertoires in blood. Based on pairwise subsampling, the degree of clonotype sharing among donors was expected to be affected by sequencing depth. Estimated clonotype richness was generally larger for naive than for memory subsets.

Notes on this clone: It lacks a known antigen. No base qualities exist here, and no much larger clone lies one base off it. This specimen includes other DNA sequences encoding the same CDR3.

TCR CDR3 regions were amplified from genomic DNA by multiplex PCR using the deep immunoSEQ assay. For each cell subset, the extracted genomic DNA was distributed evenly across all wells of several immunoSEQ 96-well plates, and each plate served as one replicate. For sorted subsets, about 210 ng of genomic DNA, equivalent to 30,000 or so T cell genomes, went into each replicate PCR. The purified libraries were quantified using a Qubit 3.0 fluorometer, sized with a Bioanalyzer 2100, and then quantified again using the KAPA Library Quantification kit. Each immunoSEQ 96-well plate was sequenced on its own single-read 150-cycle Illumina NextSeq 550 flow cell. The paper's processing steps were these. The immunoSEQ output contained only junctional sequences without quality scores, so filtering could not match that applied to full-length reads. To assign V/J genes and CDR3, sequences were annotated using PyIR, a Python wrapper for IgBLAST v1.9, with IMGT germline references. Reads were filtered out if the reads had weak V/J assignments (E-value above 1e-6), no CDR3, stop codons, out-of-frame junctions, or ambiguous translated residues. V3J clonotypes were defined as sequences sharing the same inferred V gene, J gene, and CDR3 amino acid sequence. To compute the percentage overlap between repertoires, the number of shared unique clonotypes was divided by the size of the smaller repertoire. Richness of each repertoire was evaluated using RTK rarefaction, the Chao1 estimator, and Recon v2.1 estimates of unobserved clonotypes. OLGA was used to compute generation probabilities for all TCRbeta clonotypes that the gDNA method yielded from a few donors. Imported from immuneACCESS, the table was reduced by TCRdb to in-frame sequences with V and J called. These copies leave out some clones; in studies compared against another copy, an unresolved V gene accounts for under half, and the cause of the remainder is not known. D and trimming were read from the DNA, whereas the V and J calls and clone size are those reported in that table. This sample has roughly 2.4 million clones in its table, and approximately 94% of those were observed once. The top ten clones comprise over 0.1% of the sample.

Sequencing was performed on naive CD4+ T cells sorted from blood. Reading the label with the study, this specimen's cell subset or site is: CD45RA+ positively selected. The rearrangement joined TRBV5-4 to TRBJ2-7, with 12 junctional bases fitting TRBD2. The TCR sequence derives from a man younger than 35 in good health. The CDR3 amino acid sequence is: CASSSQTSGGYEQYF. The nucleotides read TGTGCCAGCAGCTCCCAGACTAGCGGGGGCTACGAGCAGTACTTC.